This section outlines one TCR beta chain sequence together with its context. The data were obtained in a study of blood T cell repertoires in COVID-19. Trimming removed 3 bases from V and 3 bases from J; junction bases left unmatched: 10. This CDR3 has 17 residues. The germline V gene encodes CDR1 LNHDA and CDR2 SQIVND (reference sequence). Clones were sequenced by immunoSEQ multiplex PCR, and TCRdb holds only the in-frame ones, with some missing. The sample has tens of thousands of clones; around 83% are singletons. V and J are TRBV19 and TRBJ1-4; 7 bases are a match to TRBD1. Specimen: peripheral blood. This TCR was sampled from a woman older than 75 with acute or convalescent COVID-19. CDR3 DNA: TGTGCCAGTAGTATCACCCCACGGACAGGTTCTAATGAAAAACTGTTTTTT. Translation gives CASSITPRTGSNEKLFF.